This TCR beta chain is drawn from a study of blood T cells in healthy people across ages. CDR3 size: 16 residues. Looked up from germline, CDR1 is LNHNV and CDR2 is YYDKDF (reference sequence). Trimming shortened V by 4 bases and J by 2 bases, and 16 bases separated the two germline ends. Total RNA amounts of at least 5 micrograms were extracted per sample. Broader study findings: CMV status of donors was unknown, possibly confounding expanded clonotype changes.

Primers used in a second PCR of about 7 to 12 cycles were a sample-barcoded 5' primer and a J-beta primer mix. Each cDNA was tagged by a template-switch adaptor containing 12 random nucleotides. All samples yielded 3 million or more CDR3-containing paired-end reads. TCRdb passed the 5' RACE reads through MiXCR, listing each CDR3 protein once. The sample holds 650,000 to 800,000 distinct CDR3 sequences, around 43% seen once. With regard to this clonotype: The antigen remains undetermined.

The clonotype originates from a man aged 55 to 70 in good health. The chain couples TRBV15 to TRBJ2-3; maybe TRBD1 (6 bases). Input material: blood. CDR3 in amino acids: CATSTVPGHLTDTQYF. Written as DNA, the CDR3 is TGTGCCACCAGCACCGTCCCGGGACACCTCACAGATACGCAGTATTTT.